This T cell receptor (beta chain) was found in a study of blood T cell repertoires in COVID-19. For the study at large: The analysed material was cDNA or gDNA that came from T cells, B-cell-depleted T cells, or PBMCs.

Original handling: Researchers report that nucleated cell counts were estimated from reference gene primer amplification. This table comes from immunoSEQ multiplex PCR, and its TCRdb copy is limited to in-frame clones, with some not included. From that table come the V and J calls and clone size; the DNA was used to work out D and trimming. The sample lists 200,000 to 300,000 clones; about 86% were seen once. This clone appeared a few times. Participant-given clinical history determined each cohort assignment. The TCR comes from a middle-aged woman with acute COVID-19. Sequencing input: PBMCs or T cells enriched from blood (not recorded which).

CDR3 loop: CASSFYAGASTDTQYF. Here the CDR3 DNA reads TGTGCCAGCAGCTTTTATGCGGGAGCGAGCACAGATACGCAGTATTTT. The chain has TRBV5-5 and TRBJ2-3; 7 bases align to TRBD2. The V segment lost 2 bases and the J segment 0 bases; nucleotides outside the gene matches: 6. Germline CDR1 reads SGHKS; CDR2 reads YYEKEE (reference sequence). The CDR3 consists of 16 residues.